The entry that follows covers one T cell receptor (beta chain) sequence. The target antigen is unknown. The CDR3 has 14 residues. Trimming left V 0 bases short and J 2 bases short, with 7 bases between. Germline V CDR1 and CDR2: SGHVS, FQNEAQ. Sequencing targeted expressed TCRB transcripts, as all isolated RNA had been reverse transcribed. Sequenced by immunoSEQ multiplex PCR; TCRdb stores in-frame clones only, minus some. The table lists hundreds of thousands of clones, 12% to 15% of them singletons. This sample stems from a study of beta chain features in type 1 diabetes. Study-wide context: Cell yields, gender and age were comparable in patients and healthy donors.

Study outcomes and limitations: Researchers reported that naive, central memory and Treg TCRB repertoires appeared more similar in patients than in healthy donors.

The TCR was taken from a young man in good health. This chain joins TRBV7-8 and TRBJ2-5; D remains unclear. The sample comprised central memory CD4+ T cells from blood. The CDR3 coding sequence is TGTGCCAGCAGCTTAGCAACGCTTCAAGAGACCCAGTACTTC. Translated, it gives CASSLATLQETQYF.